The T cell receptor beta chain under discussion was sequenced for a study of T cell responses to AZD1222 COVID-19 vaccine. The CDR3 contains 11 residues. Germline V CDR1 and CDR2: LGHNT, FRNRAP. V was clipped by 7 bases and J by 4 bases, with 5 bases between them. Sequencing was performed with immunoSEQ multiplex PCR; in TCRdb, only in-frame clones are kept and a portion is missing. This sample yields nearly 110,000 clones, of which around 92% are seen a single time; about 8.1% belongs to the top ten. Remarks on this clone: Its specificity is not known.

Study results and caveats: Two AZD1222 doses significantly raised spike-specific TCR breadth and depth over controls.

This specimen was peripheral blood, taken 28 days after the second AZD1222 dose. This receptor was taken from an adult who received the AZD1222 COVID-19 vaccine. The V call is TRBV12-5, the J call TRBJ1-5, with D uncertain. CDR3 DNA sequence: TGTGCTAGTGCCGTAAATCAGCCCCAGCATTTT. Protein product: CASAVNQPQHF. Supplemented by reference TRBV12-5 and TRBJ1-5, the full variable domain reads DARVTQTPRHKVTEMGQEVTMRCQPILGHNTVFWYRQTMMQGLELLAYFRNRAPLDDSGMPKDRFSAEMPDATLATLKIQPSEPRDSAVYFCASAVNQPQHFGDGTRLSIL.